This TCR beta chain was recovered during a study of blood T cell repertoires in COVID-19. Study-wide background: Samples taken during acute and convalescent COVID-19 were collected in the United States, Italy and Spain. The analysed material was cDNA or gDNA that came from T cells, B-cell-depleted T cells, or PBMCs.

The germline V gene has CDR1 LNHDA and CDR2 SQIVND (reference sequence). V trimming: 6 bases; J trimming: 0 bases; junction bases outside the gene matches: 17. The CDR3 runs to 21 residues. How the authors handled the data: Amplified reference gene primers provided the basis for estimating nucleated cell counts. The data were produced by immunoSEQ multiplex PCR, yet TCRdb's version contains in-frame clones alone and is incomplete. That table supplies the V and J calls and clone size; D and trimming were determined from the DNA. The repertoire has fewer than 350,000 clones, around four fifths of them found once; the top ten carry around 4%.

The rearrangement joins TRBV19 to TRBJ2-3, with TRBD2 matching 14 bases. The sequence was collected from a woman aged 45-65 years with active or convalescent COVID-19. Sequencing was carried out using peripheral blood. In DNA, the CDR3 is TGTGCCAGTAGGCGACAGGGAACCGGGACTAGCGGGAGCAAGAGCACAGATACGCAGTATTTT. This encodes CASRRQGTGTSGSKSTDTQYF.